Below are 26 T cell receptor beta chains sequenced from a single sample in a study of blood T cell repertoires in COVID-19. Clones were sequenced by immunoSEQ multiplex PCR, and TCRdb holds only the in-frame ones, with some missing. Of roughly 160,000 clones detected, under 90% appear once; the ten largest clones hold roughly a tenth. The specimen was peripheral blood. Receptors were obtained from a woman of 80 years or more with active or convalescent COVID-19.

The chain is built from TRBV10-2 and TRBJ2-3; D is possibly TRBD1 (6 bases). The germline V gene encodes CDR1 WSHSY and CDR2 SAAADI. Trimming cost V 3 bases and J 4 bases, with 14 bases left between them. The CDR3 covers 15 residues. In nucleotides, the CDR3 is TGCGCCAGCAGTGAAGTGCAGGGGTTGGCAGATACGCAGTATTTT. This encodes CASSEVQGLADTQYF.

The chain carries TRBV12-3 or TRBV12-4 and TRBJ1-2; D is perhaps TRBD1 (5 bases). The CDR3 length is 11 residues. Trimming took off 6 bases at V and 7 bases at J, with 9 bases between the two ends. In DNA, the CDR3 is TGTGCCAGCAGGGGGAGGGGTGGCTACACCTTC. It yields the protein CASRGRGGYTF.

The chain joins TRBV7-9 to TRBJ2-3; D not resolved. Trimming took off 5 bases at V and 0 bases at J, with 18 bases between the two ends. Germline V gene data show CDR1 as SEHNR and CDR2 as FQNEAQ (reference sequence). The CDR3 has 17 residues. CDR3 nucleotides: TGTGCCAGCAGCAAAGCTGGTACTGCTTCTAGCACAGATACGCAGTATTTT. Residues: CASSKAGTASSTDTQYF.

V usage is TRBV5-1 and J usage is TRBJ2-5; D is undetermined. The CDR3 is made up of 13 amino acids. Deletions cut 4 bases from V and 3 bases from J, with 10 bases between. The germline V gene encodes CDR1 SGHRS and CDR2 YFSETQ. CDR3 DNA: TGCGCCAGCAGCATCCGGTTGGAAGAGACCCAGTACTTC. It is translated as CASSIRLEETQYF.

The chain's CDR3 is CASGRDRGFDTEAFF. The CDR3 DNA is TGTGCCAGCGGTCGGGACAGGGGATTCGACACTGAAGCTTTCTTT. The V gene is TRBV28, the J gene TRBJ1-1; TRBD1 matches 10 bases. The germline V gene has CDR1 MDHEN and CDR2 SYDVKM. CDR3 length equals 15 residues. V dropped 8 bases and J dropped 3; count of bases not matched to a gene: 9.

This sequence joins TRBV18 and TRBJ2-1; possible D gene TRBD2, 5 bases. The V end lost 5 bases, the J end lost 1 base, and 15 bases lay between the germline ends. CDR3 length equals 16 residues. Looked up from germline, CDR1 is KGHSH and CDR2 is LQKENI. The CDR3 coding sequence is TGTGCCAGCTCAGGAGGCCAGCGGAGATCCTACAATGAGCAGTTCTTC. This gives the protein CASSGGQRRSYNEQFF.

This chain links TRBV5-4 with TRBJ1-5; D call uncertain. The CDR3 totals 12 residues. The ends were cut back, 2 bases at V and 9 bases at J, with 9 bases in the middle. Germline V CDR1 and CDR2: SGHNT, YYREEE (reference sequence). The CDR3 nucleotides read TGTGCCAGCAGCTTCGAGGGTTCGCCCCAGCATTTT. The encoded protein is CASSFEGSPQHF.

The CDR3 region is CASSTGGETQYF. DNA of the CDR3: TGTGCCAGCAGCACGGGGGGAGAGACCCAGTACTTC. This sequence joins TRBV5-4 and TRBJ2-5, with 7 bases lining up with TRBD2. V shed 4 bases and J 4 bases; nucleotides not matched to a gene: 1. The CDR3 contains 12 residues. In germline, CDR1 is SGHNT, CDR2 YYREEE (reference sequence).

In DNA form, the CDR3 reads TGTGCCAGCAGCCCAACCCCCAGTATCAGACCCCTCCACTTT. It yields the protein CASSPTPSIRPLHF. The chain links TRBV7-6 to TRBJ1-6; D gene unclear. The germline V gene has CDR1 SGHVS and CDR2 FNYEAQ. This CDR3 is built from 14 residues. Trimming stripped 5 bases from V and 12 bases from J, with 17 bases between.

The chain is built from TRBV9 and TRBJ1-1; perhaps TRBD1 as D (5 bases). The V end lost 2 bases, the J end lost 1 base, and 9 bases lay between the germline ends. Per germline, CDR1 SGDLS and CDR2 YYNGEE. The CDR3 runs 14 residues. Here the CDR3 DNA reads TGTGCCAGCAGCGTCATAACAGGGAACACTGAAGCTTTCTTT. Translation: CASSVITGNTEAFF.

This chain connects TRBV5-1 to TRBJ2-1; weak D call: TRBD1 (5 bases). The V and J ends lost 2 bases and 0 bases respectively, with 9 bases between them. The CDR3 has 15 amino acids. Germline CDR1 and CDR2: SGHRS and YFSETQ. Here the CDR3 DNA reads TGCGCCAGCAGCTTCGACAGCAACTCCTACAATGAGCAGTTCTTC. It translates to CASSFDSNSYNEQFF. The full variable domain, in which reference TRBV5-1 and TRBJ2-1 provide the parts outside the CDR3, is KAGVTQTPRYLIKTRGQQVTLSCSPISGHRSVSWYQQTPGQGLQFLFEYFSETQRNKGNFPGRFSGRQFSNSRSEMNVSTLELGDSALYLCASSFDSNSYNEQFFGPGTRLTVL.

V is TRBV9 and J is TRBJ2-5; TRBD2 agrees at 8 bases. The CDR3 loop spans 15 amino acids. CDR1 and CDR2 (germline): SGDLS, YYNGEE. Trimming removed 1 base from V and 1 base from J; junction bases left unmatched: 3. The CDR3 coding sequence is TGTGCCAGCAGCGTACCCACTAGCGGCCAAGAGACCCAGTACTTC. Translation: CASSVPTSGQETQYF.

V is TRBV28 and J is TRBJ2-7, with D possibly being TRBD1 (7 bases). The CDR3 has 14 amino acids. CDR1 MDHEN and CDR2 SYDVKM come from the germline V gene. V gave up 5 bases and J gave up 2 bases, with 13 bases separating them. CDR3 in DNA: TGTGCCAGCAGTCCGGGGGACAGTCCCTACGAGCAGTACTTC. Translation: CASSPGDSPYEQYF.

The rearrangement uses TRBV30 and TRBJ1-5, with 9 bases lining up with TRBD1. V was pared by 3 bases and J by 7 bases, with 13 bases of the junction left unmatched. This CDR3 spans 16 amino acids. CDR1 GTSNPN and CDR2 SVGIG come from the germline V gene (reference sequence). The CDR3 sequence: CAWSPDRGRFDQPQHF. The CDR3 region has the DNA TGTGCCTGGAGCCCGGACAGGGGCCGGTTCGACCAGCCCCAGCATTTT.

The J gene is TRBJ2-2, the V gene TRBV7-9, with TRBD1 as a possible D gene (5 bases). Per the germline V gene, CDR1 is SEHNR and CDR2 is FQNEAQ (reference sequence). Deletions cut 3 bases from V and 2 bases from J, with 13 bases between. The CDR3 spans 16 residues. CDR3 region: CASSFRRGENTGELFF. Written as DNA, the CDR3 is TGTGCCAGCAGCTTCCGTAGGGGCGAAAACACCGGGGAGCTGTTTTTT.

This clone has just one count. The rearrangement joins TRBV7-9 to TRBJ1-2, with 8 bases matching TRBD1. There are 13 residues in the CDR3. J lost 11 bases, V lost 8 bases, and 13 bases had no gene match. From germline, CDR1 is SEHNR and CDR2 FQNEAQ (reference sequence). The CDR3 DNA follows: TGTGCCAGCTCTATTGGGCAGGGGGCGGGATACACCTTC. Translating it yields CASSIGQGAGYTF.

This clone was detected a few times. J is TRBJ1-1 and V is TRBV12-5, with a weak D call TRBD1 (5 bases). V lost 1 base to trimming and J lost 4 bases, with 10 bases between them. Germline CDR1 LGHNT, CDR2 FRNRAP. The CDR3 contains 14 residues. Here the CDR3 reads CASGLGTRSTEAFF. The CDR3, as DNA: TGTGCTAGTGGTTTGGGGACACGCTCCACTGAAGCTTTCTTT.

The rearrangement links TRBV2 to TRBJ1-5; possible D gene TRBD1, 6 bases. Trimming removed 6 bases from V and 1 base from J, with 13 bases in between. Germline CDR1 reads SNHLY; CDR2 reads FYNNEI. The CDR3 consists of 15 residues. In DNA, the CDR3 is TGTGCCAGCAGAGCGGACAGAGGGAGCAATCAGCCCCAGCATTTT. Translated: CASRADRGSNQPQHF.

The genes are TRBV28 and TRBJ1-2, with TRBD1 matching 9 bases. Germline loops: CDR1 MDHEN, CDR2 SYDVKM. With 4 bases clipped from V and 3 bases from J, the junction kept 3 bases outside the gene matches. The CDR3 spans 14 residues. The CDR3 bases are TGTGCCAGCAGTTCGGGACAGGGTGACTATGGCTACACCTTC. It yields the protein CASSSGQGDYGYTF.

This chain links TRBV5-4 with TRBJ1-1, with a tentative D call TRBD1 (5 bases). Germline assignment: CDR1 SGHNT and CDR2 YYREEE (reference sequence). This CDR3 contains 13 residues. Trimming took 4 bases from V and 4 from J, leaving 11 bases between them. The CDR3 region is CASSPGGGTEAFF. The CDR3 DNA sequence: TGTGCCAGCAGCCCCGGGGGGGGCACTGAAGCTTTCTTT.

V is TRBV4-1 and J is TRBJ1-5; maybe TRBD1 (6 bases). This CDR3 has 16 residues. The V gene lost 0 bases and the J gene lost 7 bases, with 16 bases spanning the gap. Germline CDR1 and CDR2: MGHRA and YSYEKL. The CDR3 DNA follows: TGCGCCAGCAGCCAAGATAGGGCAGGGGTAGGACAGCCCCAGCATTTT. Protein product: CASSQDRAGVGQPQHF.

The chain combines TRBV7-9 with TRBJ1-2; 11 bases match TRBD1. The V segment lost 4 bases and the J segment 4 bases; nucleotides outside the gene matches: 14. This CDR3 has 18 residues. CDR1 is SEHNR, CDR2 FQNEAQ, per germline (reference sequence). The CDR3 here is CASSSLDRGREVRYGYTF. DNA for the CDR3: TGTGCCAGCAGCTCCCTGGACAGGGGGCGCGAGGTTCGCTATGGCTACACCTTC.

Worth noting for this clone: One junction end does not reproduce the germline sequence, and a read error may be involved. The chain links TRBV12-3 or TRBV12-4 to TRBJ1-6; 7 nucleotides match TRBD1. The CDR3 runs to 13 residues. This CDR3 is CASNLQGNSPLHF. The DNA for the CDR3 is TGTGCCAGCAATTTACAGGGGAATTCACCCCTCCACTTT.

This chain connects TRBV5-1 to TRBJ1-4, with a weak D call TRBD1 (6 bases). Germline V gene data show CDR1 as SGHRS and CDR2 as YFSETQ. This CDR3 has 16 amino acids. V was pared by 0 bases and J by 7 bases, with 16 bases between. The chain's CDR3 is CASSLGTGGVGEKLFF. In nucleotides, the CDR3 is TGCGCCAGCAGCTTGGGTACTGGGGGCGTCGGTGAAAAACTGTTTTTT.

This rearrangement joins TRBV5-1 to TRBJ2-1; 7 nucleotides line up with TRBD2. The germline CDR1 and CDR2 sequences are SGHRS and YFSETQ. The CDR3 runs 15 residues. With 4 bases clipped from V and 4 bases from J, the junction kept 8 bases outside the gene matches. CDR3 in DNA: TGCGCCAGCAGCGTCACTAGCGCCATTTACAATGAGCAGTTCTTC. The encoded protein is CASSVTSAIYNEQFF.

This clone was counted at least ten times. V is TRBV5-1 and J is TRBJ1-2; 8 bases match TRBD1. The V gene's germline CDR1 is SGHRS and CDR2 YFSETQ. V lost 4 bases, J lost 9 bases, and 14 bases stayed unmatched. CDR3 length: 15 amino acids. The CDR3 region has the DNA TGCGCCAGCAGCGGTACCGGGACAGGCGTCCTAAGCTACACCTTC. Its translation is CASSGTGTGVLSYTF.